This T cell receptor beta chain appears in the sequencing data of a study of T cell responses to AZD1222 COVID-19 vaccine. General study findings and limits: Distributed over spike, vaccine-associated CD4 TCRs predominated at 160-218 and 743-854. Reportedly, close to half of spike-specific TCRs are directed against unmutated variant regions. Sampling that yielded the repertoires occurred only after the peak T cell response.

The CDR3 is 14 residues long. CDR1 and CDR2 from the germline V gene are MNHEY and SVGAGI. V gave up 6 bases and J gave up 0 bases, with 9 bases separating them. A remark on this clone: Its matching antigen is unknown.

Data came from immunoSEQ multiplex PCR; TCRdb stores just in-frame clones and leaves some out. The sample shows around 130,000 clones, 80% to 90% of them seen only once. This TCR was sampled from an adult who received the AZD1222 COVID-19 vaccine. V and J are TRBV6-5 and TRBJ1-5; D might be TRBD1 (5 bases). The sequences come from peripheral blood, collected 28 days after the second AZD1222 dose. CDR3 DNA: TGTGCCAGCAGAGGGACGGCTAGCAATCAGCCCCAGCATTTT. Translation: CASRGTASNQPQHF.